This TCR beta chain was obtained from a study of spatial heterogeneity in lung cancer (dated by TCRdb to the late 2010s). For the study in its entirety: Beta-chain transcripts were consistently detected in greater numbers than alpha-chain transcripts, which likely reflects a higher abundance of beta-chain transcripts. The study quantitatively compared TCR alpha and beta repertoires across multiple tumor regions, matched nontumor lung and blood in non-small cell lung cancer. At surgery, some 220 tumor regions, 64 matched nontumor lung samples and 56 PBMC samples were TCR-sequenced for both alpha and beta chains. In the raw uncorrected reads, each unique combination of TCR and UMI appeared more than ten times on average. Nonsynonymous mutation counts, determined by whole-exome sequencing of tumor tissue, were related to features of the TCR repertoire. The research as a whole found: Ubiquitous expanded tumor TCRs were found in blood more often at tumor resection than at routine follow-up. Confirming at a functional level the hypothesis that regional TCRs recognize regional mutations was considered to require additional single-cell paired TCR alpha and beta sequencing.

This clonotype was recorded at least ten times. Which antigen it targets is not known. Per-nucleotide qualities are absent, and no much larger clonotype sits a single base away. CDR1 MGHDK and CDR2 SYGVNS are derived from the germline V gene. The junction shows trimming of 2 bases on V and 5 bases on J, and the gene matches do not reach 6 bases of it. The CDR3 spans 15 residues, from the cysteine through the phenylalanine. Just CDR3 DNA is preserved here, 45 bases in frame from base 1. The time point label on this specimen signifies: sample taken at primary tumor resection. The donors were some 70 patients from the lung TRACERx cohort who had early-stage, untreated non-small cell lung cancer. For TCR sequencing, whole RNA was extracted from tumor and nontumor lung tissue, or from cryopreserved PBMC samples, and no cell sorting was done. Only patients for whom sufficient RNA was available from at least two tumor regions were selected for TCR sequencing.

The library was obtained by 5' RACE. Sequenced on a NextSeq 500. In the TCR library protocol, a unique molecular identifier was attached to each TCR cDNA molecule so that PCR and sequencing errors could be corrected. Regarding the original processing steps: TCR identification, UMI-based error correction and CDR3 extraction were performed with Decombinator tools. Expanded TCRs were defined as those above a frequency of 2 per 1,000, corresponding to the top 1% of the tumor frequency distribution. Rényi diversity was computed with the R vegan package after subsampling each repertoire 100 times to 5,000 TCRs. CDR3 similarity networks were built from amino acid triplet string-kernel similarity, connecting CDR3s with pairwise similarity above 0.82. Starting from the raw public reads, TCRdb applied fastp trimming at Q25, assembled clones with MiXCR and retained in-frame beta chains. Each entry merges the rows of one CDR3 protein and shows their most common DNA and genes. The V and J calls here are based on TCRdb, not the publication. The sample data list 40,000 to 45,000 distinct CDR3 sequences, and roughly 13% of these were observed just once. 55% to 65% of the sample is in the top ten clones.

The sequencing used PBMCs, collected at surgery. This TCR was sampled from a male donor with early-stage non-small cell lung cancer. The V gene is TRBV25-1 and the J gene is TRBJ2-5; TRBD2 lines up with 9 middle nucleotides. The DNA is TGTGCCAGCAGTGAACCCAGCGGGGGGCCCGAGACCCAGTACTTC. This codes for CASSEPSGGPETQYF.